The 29 T cell receptor beta chains below were found in one sample sequenced in a study of blood T cell repertoires in COVID-19. Using immunoSEQ multiplex PCR, the repertoire was profiled, and TCRdb retains in-frame clones only, with some absent. The sample lists tens of thousands of clones; around 85% were seen once. Sequencing input: peripheral blood. These receptors were collected from a man in his 60s with acute or convalescent COVID-19.

The chain joins TRBV6-5 to TRBJ2-7, with D perhaps matching TRBD1 (5 bases). Trimming left V 7 bases short and J 12 bases short, with 22 bases between. The CDR3 runs 13 residues. Germline CDR1 MNHEY, CDR2 SVGAGI. The CDR3 sequence is CASTELGTGFMYF. Here the CDR3 DNA reads TGTGCCAGCACCGAGTTAGGAACAGGCTTTATGTACTTC.

The gene calls are TRBV5-5 and TRBJ2-7, with D maybe TRBD1 (7 bases). Trimming took off 3 bases at V and 2 bases at J, with 30 bases between the two ends. Germline assignment: CDR1 SGHKS and CDR2 YYEKEE (reference sequence). The CDR3 is 20 residues long. DNA for the CDR3: TGTGCCAGCAGCTCGGCCCAGGGACAGACTACCCGGGACTCCACCTACGAGCAGTACTTC. Its protein is CASSSAQGQTTRDSTYEQYF. Full variable domain (remainder filled in from reference TRBV5-5 and TRBJ2-7): DAGVTQSPTHLIKTRGQQVTLRCSPISGHKSVSWYQQVLGQGPQFIFQYYEKEERGRGNFPDRFSARQFPNYSSELNVNALLLGDSALYLCASSSAQGQTTRDSTYEQYFGPGTRLTVT.

The chain combines TRBV5-1 with TRBJ2-3, with D possibly matching TRBD2 (6 bases). CDR1 and CDR2 (germline): SGHRS, YFSETQ. The CDR3 extends over 15 amino acids. Trimming cost V 1 base and J 2 bases, with 11 bases left between them. The CDR3 DNA is TGCGCCAGCAGCTTGTTGGGCGGGATCACAGATACGCAGTATTTT. It encodes CASSLLGGITDTQYF. The full variable domain, in which reference TRBV5-1 and TRBJ2-3 provide the parts outside the CDR3, is KAGVTQTPRYLIKTRGQQVTLSCSPISGHRSVSWYQQTPGQGLQFLFEYFSETQRNKGNFPGRFSGRQFSNSRSEMNVSTLELGDSALYLCASSLLGGITDTQYFGPGTRLTVL.

This sequence joins TRBV29-1 and TRBJ1-5; possible D gene TRBD1, 6 bases. Germline V gene sequence: CDR1 SQVTM, CDR2 ANQGSEA. The CDR3 is made up of 13 amino acids. V dropped 6 bases and J dropped 5 bases, with 14 bases sitting between them. CDR3 in DNA: TGCAGCGTCCTCGGACAGTTCGATCAGCCCCAGCATTTT. This sequence encodes CSVLGQFDQPQHF.

This chain uses TRBV27 with TRBJ1-1; 7 nucleotides match TRBD1. Looked up from germline, CDR1 is MNHEY and CDR2 is SMNVEV (reference sequence). This CDR3 comprises 13 residues. J was trimmed by 6 bases and V by 5 bases; bases with no gene match: 6. DNA of the CDR3: TGTGCCAGCAGTCCAGGGACAGACCCTGAAGCTTTCTTT. Its protein product is CASSPGTDPEAFF.

The rearrangement joins TRBV7-8 to TRBJ2-3; 8 bases align to TRBD2. Germline lookup yields CDR1 SGHVS and CDR2 FQNEAQ. This CDR3 is built from 14 residues. The junction had 6 bases not matched to a gene; V was cut back by 4 bases and J by 6 bases. The CDR3 loop reads CASSSRGGLDTQYF. CDR3 bases: TGTGCCAGCAGCTCCCGGGGGGGCCTTGATACGCAGTATTTT.

The chain combines TRBV7-2 with TRBJ2-3; D might be TRBD2 (7 bases). The V gene lost 0 bases and the J gene lost 5 bases, with 18 bases spanning the gap. The CDR3 sequence is 17 residues long. Germline V gene sequence: CDR1 SGHTA, CDR2 FQGNSA. As DNA, the CDR3 is TGTGCCAGCAGCTTAGCGCTGTGGGGGGGCTTGAGAGATACGCAGTATTTT. It specifies CASSLALWGGLRDTQYF. Combining the CDR3 with reference TRBV7-2 and TRBJ2-3 gives the whole variable domain GAGVSQSPSNKVTEKGKDVELRCDPISGHTALYWYRQSLGQGLEFLIYFQGNSAPDKSGLPSDRFSAERTGGSVSTLTIQRTQQEDSAVYLCASSLALWGGLRDTQYFGPGTRLTVL.

In DNA, the CDR3 is TGTGCCAGCAGCTTATTGGTAGCGCCGGATGGGGAGCTGTTTTTT. Translation gives CASSLLVAPDGELFF. V and J are TRBV7-3 and TRBJ2-2; perhaps TRBD2 as D (5 bases). The CDR3 totals 15 residues. V lost 2 bases and J lost 8, with 15 bases in between. Germline loops: CDR1 SGHTA, CDR2 FQGTGA.

In its sample, this clone was seen once. This chain connects TRBV19 to TRBJ1-2; perhaps TRBD1 as D (5 bases). Trimming cost V 5 bases and J 0 bases, with 10 bases left between them. The CDR3 has 14 residues. Germline V gene data show CDR1 as LNHDA and CDR2 as SQIVND (reference sequence). CDR3: CASSQDRANYGYTF. CDR3 DNA sequence: TGTGCCAGTAGTCAAGACAGAGCTAACTATGGCTACACCTTC.

The rearrangement uses TRBV5-4 and TRBJ2-7; D remains unclear. Trimming pared 1 base from V and 0 bases from J, leaving 5 bases between. CDR1 is SGHNT, CDR2 YYREEE, per germline (reference sequence). There are 13 residues in the CDR3. The CDR3 sequence is CASSLRSSYEQYF. As DNA, the CDR3 is TGTGCCAGCAGCTTGAGGAGCTCCTACGAGCAGTACTTC.

The J gene is TRBJ1-5, the V gene TRBV21-1; the D call TRBD1 from the table was never checked on the DNA. TRBV21-1 is recorded as a pseudogene. This CDR3 comprises 15 residues. CDR3 sequence reads: CASTKGGQGNQPQHF. For the CDR3, the DNA is TGTGCCAGCACTAAGGGAGGACAGGGAAATCAGCCCCAGCATTTT.

The genes are TRBV7-2 and TRBJ1-2; no definite D call. Trimming stripped 1 base from V and 4 bases from J, with 13 bases between. CDR3 length: 15 residues. Germline V gene lookup returns CDR1 SGHTA and CDR2 FQGNSA. The CDR3 loop is CASSLGAGLAYGYTF. The CDR3 bases are TGTGCCAGCAGCTTAGGGGCGGGGTTGGCCTATGGCTACACCTTC.

V gene TRBV5-4 combines with J gene TRBJ2-1; weak D call: TRBD2 (5 bases). There are 13 residues in the CDR3. V was trimmed by 10 bases and J by 5 bases, leaving 16 bases between them. From germline, CDR1 is SGHNT and CDR2 YYREEE (reference sequence). The CDR3 protein is CADHEGANNEQFF. The CDR3 bases are TGTGCCGACCACGAGGGAGCAAACAATGAGCAGTTCTTC.

For the CDR3, the DNA is TGTGCCATCAGTGAGTCGAACCTAGCGGGACCGTACCAAGAGACCCAGTACTTC. This sequence encodes CAISESNLAGPYQETQYF. The V and J genes are TRBV10-3 and TRBJ2-5; 9 bases are a match to TRBD2. Unmatched junction bases numbered 8, after V lost 0 bases and J lost 0 bases. CDR1 ENHRY and CDR2 SYGVKD come from the germline V gene. The CDR3 contains 18 residues.

The V and J genes are TRBV7-2 and TRBJ2-6; tentatively, D is TRBD1 (7 bases). V dropped 1 base and J dropped 4 bases, with 14 bases sitting between them. Germline V gene data show CDR1 as SGHTA and CDR2 as FQGNSA. The CDR3 consists of 17 residues. CDR3: CASSLGTGLMGANVLTF. The DNA of the CDR3 is TGTGCCAGCAGCTTAGGGACAGGACTAATGGGGGCCAACGTCCTGACTTTC.

The chain uses TRBV5-1 and TRBJ2-3; unclear D gene. This CDR3 is 15 amino acids long. V shed 0 bases and J shed 5 bases, with 13 bases lying between them. The V gene's germline CDR1 is SGHRS and CDR2 YFSETQ. The CDR3 DNA reads TGCGCCAGCAGCTTGGGCGGTGCGATCAGAGATACGCAGTATTTT. Amino acid sequence: CASSLGGAIRDTQYF.

V gene TRBV18 combines with J gene TRBJ2-1; TRBD1 matches at 11 bases. CDR3 size: 17 residues. Germline V gives CDR1 KGHSH, CDR2 LQKENI. V trimming: 3 bases; J trimming: 8 bases; junction bases outside the gene matches: 12. CDR3 in amino acids: CASSPAKPGQGGYEQFF. CDR3 DNA: TGTGCCAGCTCACCGGCTAAACCGGGACAGGGGGGCTATGAGCAGTTCTTC. The variable domain in full, completed from reference TRBV18 and TRBJ2-1, reads NAGVMQNPRHLVRRRGQEARLRCSPMKGHSHVYWYRQLPEEGLKFMVYLQKENIIDESGMPKERFSAEFPKEGPSILRIQQVVRGDSAAYFCASSPAKPGQGGYEQFFGPGTRLTVL.

The chain combines TRBV4-1 with TRBJ2-5; maybe TRBD1 (6 bases). The V end lost 1 base, the J end lost 2 bases, and 11 bases lay between the germline ends. This CDR3 spans 15 amino acids. Germline V lookup: CDR1 MGHRA, CDR2 YSYEKL. CDR3 residues: CASSQASGEQETQYF. The CDR3 nucleotides read TGCGCCAGCAGCCAAGCTTCAGGGGAACAAGAGACCCAGTACTTC.

Remarks on this clone: At one end the junction does not follow the germline gene, possibly because of a read error. V usage is TRBV19 and J usage is TRBJ2-1; 7 nucleotides match TRBD1. Per germline, CDR1 LNHDA and CDR2 SQIVND (reference sequence). The CDR3 contains 15 residues. Written as DNA, the CDR3 is TGTGCCAGTACCTACGCTCATTTTGGACAGGCTGGGGTGATCTTC. Protein: CASTYAHFGQAGVIF.

The chain has TRBV27 and TRBJ2-7, with 9 bases aligning to TRBD2. There are 13 residues in the CDR3. J was trimmed by 2 bases and V by 7 bases; bases with no gene match: 3. Germline assignment: CDR1 MNHEY and CDR2 SMNVEV (reference sequence). The CDR3 protein is CASKAGGPYEQYF. The CDR3 nucleotides are TGTGCCAGCAAGGCGGGGGGGCCCTACGAGCAGTACTTC.

V is TRBV4-3 and J is TRBJ2-1; TRBD1 matches at 7 bases. The germline V gene has CDR1 LGHNA and CDR2 YSLEER. Losses at the gene ends were 0 bases for V and 7 bases for J; bases not matched to a gene: 6. The CDR3 has 15 residues. CDR3 in DNA: TGCGCCAGCAGCCAAGATATGAGGGGGCGGAATGAGCAGTTCTTC. Translation gives CASSQDMRGRNEQFF.

The rearrangement joins TRBV2 to TRBJ2-1; the D gene is possibly TRBD2 (7 bases). CDR1 SNHLY and CDR2 FYNNEI come from the germline V gene. The CDR3 loop spans 14 amino acids. Trimming pared 8 bases from V and 5 bases from J, leaving 16 bases between. CDR3 DNA sequence: TGTGCCAGCCAGAACGGGGGGCTGAACAATGAGCAGTTCTTC. Translating it yields CASQNGGLNNEQFF.

The chain employs TRBV19 and TRBJ1-4; perhaps TRBD1 as D (5 bases). The CDR3 consists of 16 residues. Trimming stripped 7 bases from V and 2 bases from J, with 17 bases between. Germline CDR1 LNHDA, CDR2 SQIVND (reference sequence). CDR3 nucleotides: TGTGCCAGTACCCCCCAGGGCGCGACGACTAATGAAAAACTGTTTTTT. Its translation: CASTPQGATTNEKLFF.

The V gene is TRBV19, the J gene TRBJ1-5, with D possibly matching TRBD1 (6 bases). Germline V gene sequence: CDR1 LNHDA, CDR2 SQIVND (reference sequence). CDR3 length: 14 residues. Deletions cut 5 bases from V and 4 bases from J, with 12 bases between. The CDR3 is CASSPGQKNQPQHF. The DNA for the CDR3 is TGTGCCAGTAGTCCCGGACAGAAAAATCAGCCCCAGCATTTT.

This clone was observed a few times. The chain links TRBV30 to TRBJ1-6, with D possibly TRBD1 on 5 matching bases. The length of the CDR3 is 13 residues. Between the trimmed V and J ends, which lost 4 bases and 9 bases, there was a span of 13 bases. Per germline, CDR1 GTSNPN and CDR2 SVGIG (reference sequence). The CDR3, as DNA: TGTGCCTGGAAAAGACAGTCACCTTCACCCCTCCACTTT. Translation: CAWKRQSPSPLHF.

This clone was seen a few times. The rearrangement links TRBV24-1 to TRBJ2-3; 8 positions agree with TRBD2. The CDR3 loop spans 16 amino acids. Trimming cost V 3 bases and J 1 base; bases outside gene matches: 5. CDR1 is KGHDR, CDR2 SFDVKD, per germline. CDR3 DNA sequence: TGTGCCACCAGTGATCCCAGCGGGGGCGGCACAGATACGCAGTATTTT. Its protein product is CATSDPSGGGTDTQYF.

CDR3 in amino acids: CASSHRRDQGYEQYF. In DNA, the CDR3 is TGCGCCAGCAGCCATCGGAGGGATCAAGGCTACGAGCAGTACTTC. The V call is TRBV4-3, the J call TRBJ2-7; a possible D gene is TRBD2 (6 bases). V dropped 3 bases and J dropped 3 bases, with 15 bases sitting between them. This CDR3 is built from 15 residues. CDR1 is LGHNA and CDR2 is YSLEER in the germline V gene.

The chain combines TRBV25-1 with TRBJ1-2, with 7 bases matching TRBD1. Losses at the gene ends were 5 bases for V and 1 base for J; bases not matched to a gene: 4. The germline gives CDR1 MGHDK, CDR2 SYGVNS. The CDR3 is 14 residues long. The CDR3, as DNA: TGTGCCAGCAGTAACCAGGGGGGTAACTATGGCTACACCTTC. Residues: CASSNQGGNYGYTF.

The rearrangement joins TRBV7-2 to TRBJ2-3, with TRBD2 matching 9 bases. The length of the CDR3 is 15 residues. Trimming removed 7 bases from V and 1 base from J; junction bases left unmatched: 6. Germline CDR1 reads SGHTA; CDR2 reads FQGNSA. Here the CDR3 DNA reads TGTGCCAGCATTCCGACTAGCGGTGGCACAGATACGCAGTATTTT. Translating gives CASIPTSGGTDTQYF.